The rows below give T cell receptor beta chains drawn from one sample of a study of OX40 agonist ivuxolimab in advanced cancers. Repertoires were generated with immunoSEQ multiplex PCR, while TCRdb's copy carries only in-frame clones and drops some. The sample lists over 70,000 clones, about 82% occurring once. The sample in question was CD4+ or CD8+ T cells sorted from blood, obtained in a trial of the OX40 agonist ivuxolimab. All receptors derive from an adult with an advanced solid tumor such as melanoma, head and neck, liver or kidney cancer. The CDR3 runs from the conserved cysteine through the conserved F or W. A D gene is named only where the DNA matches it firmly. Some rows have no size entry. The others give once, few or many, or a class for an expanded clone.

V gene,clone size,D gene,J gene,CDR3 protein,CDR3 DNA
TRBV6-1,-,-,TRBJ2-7,CASTQGGGRPYEQYF,TGTGCCAGCACTCAAGGGGGGGGGCGCCCCTACGAGCAGTACTTC
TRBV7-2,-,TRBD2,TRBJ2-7,CASSALAGGPPYEQYF,TGTGCCAGCAGCGCCCTCGCGGGAGGGCCACCCTACGAGCAGTACTTC
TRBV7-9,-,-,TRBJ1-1,CASSYGQNTEAFF,TGTGCCAGCAGCTACGGACAGAACACTGAAGCTTTCTTT
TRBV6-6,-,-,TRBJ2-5,CASSRGIPRETQYF,TGTGCCAGCAGCCGCGGGATCCCCAGAGAGACCCAGTACTTC
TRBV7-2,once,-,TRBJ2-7,CASSFLGGAGYEQYF,TGTGCCAGCAGCTTCCTCGGGGGAGCGGGCTACGAGCAGTACTTC
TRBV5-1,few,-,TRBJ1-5,CASSLEGSRNQPQHF,TGCGCCAGCAGCTTGGAAGGGAGTAGGAATCAGCCCCAGCATTTT
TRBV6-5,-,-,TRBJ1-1,CASSYSRGGGEAFF,TGTGCCAGCAGTTACTCGAGGGGGGGAGGTGAAGCTTTCTTT
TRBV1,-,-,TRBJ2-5,CTSSCLAGGFRETQYF,TGCACCAGCAGCTGCCTAGCGGGGGGCTTCCGGGAGACCCAGTACTTC
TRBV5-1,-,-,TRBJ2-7,CASSIGTVSSYEQYF,TGCGCCAGCAGCATCGGGACGGTGAGCTCCTACGAGCAGTACTTC
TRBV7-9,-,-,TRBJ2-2,CASPNGVVGELFF,TGTGCCAGCCCAAATGGCGTGGTCGGGGAGCTGTTTTTT
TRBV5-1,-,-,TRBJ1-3,CASSPRGVIGGNTIYF,TGCGCCAGCAGCCCCCGGGGGGTGATAGGTGGAAACACCATATATTTT
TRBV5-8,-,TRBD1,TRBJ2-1,CASSLGTDFYNEQFF,TGTGCCAGCAGCTTAGGGACAGATTTTTACAATGAGCAGTTCTTC
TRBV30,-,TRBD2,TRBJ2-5,CAWRTGGGVQTQYF,TGTGCCTGGAGAACCGGGGGGGGCGTCCAGACCCAGTACTTC
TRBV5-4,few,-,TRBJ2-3,CASSLAAGLSTDTQYF,TGTGCCAGCAGCTTGGCGGCAGGACTCAGCACAGATACGCAGTATTTT
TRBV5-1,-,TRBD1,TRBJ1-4,CASSLGPGTGPKLFF,TGCGCCAGCAGCCTTGGTCCCGGGACAGGGCCAAAACTGTTTTTT
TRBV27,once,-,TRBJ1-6,CASTTYILKYNSPLHF,TGTGCCAGCACCACATATATCCTTAAATATAATTCACCCCTCCACTTT
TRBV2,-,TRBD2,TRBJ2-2,CASSEGSGGAAGELFF,TGTGCCAGCAGTGAAGGGAGCGGGGGGGCGGCCGGGGAGCTGTTTTTT
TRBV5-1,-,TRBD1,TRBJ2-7,CASSWGTGETYEQYF,TGCGCCAGCAGCTGGGGGACAGGGGAGACCTACGAGCAGTACTTC
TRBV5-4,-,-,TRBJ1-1,CASSSEPNTEAFF,TGTGCCAGCAGTTCGGAGCCGAACACTGAAGCTTTCTTT
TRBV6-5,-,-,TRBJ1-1,CASKKAGGGNTEAFF,TGTGCCAGCAAAAAAGCGGGCGGAGGGAACACTGAAGCTTTCTTT
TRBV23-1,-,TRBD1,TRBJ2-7,CASTLTRDRGMSEQYF,TGCGCCAGCACCCTTACCCGGGACAGGGGAATGAGCGAGCAGTACTTC
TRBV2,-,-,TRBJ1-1,CASRADTFNTEAFF,TGTGCCAGCAGAGCGGACACCTTCAACACTGAAGCTTTCTTT
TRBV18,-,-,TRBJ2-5,CASSPTGTMGETQYF,TGTGCCAGCTCACCAACAGGGACCATGGGGGAGACCCAGTACTTC
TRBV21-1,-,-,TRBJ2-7,CARNMTGRGPYEQYF,TGTGCCAGGAATATGACAGGGAGGGGACCCTACGAGCAGTACTTC
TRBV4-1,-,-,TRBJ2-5,CASSQEGWGIQETQYF,TGCGCCAGCAGCCAAGAAGGTTGGGGAATCCAAGAGACCCAGTACTTC
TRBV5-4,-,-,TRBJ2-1,CASSLDSVRYNEQFF,TGTGCCAGCAGCTTGGACAGCGTCCGCTACAATGAGCAGTTCTTC
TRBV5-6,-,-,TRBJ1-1,CASSNTGGEAFF,TGTGCCAGCAGCAATACCGGGGGTGAAGCTTTCTTT
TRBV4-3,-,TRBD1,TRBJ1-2,CASSPQTGGADYGYTF,TGCGCCAGCAGCCCCCAGACAGGGGGCGCGGACTATGGCTACACCTTC
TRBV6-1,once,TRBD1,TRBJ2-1,CASSEDRGLYNEQFF,TGTGCCAGCAGTGAGGACAGGGGGTTATACAATGAGCAGTTCTTC
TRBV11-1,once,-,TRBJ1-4,CASSLASANEKLFF,TGTGCCAGCAGCTTAGCTAGTGCCAATGAAAAACTGTTTTTT
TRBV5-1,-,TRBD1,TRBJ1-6,CASSLESPGQGSSPLHF,TGCGCCAGCAGCTTGGAATCGCCGGGACAGGGGAGTTCACCCCTCCACTTT
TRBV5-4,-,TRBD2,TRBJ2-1,CASSLTSGVWDEQFF,TGTGCCAGCAGCTTGACTAGCGGCGTGTGGGATGAGCAGTTCTTC
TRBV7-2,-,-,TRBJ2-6,CASSLVAGSGANVLTF,TGTGCCAGCAGCTTAGTCGCAGGGTCTGGGGCCAACGTCCTGACTTTC
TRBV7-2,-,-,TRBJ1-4,CASSLWGKEKLFF,TGTGCCAGCAGCTTATGGGGGAAGGAAAAACTGTTTTTT
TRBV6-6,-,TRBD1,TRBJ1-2,CASRRLTGESGYTF,TGTGCCAGCAGACGACTTACAGGGGAGAGCGGCTACACCTTC
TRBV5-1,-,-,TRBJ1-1,CASSYLGHTEAFF,TGCGCCAGCAGTTACCTGGGTCACACTGAAGCTTTCTTT
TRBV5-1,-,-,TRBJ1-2,CASSLDGYGYTF,TGCGCCAGCAGCTTGGACGGCTATGGCTACACCTTC